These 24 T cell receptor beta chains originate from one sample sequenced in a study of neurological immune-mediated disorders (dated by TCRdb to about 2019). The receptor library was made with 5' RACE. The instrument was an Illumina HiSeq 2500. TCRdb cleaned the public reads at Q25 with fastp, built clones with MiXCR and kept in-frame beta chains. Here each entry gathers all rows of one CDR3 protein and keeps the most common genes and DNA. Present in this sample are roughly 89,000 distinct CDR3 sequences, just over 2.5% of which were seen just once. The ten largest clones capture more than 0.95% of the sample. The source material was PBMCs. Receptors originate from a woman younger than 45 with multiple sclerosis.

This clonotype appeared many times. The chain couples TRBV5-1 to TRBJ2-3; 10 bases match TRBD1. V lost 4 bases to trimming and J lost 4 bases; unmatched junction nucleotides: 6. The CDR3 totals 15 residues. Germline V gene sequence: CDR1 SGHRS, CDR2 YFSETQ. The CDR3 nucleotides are TGCGCCAGCAGCGGGTCCGGGACAGGGGCAGATACGCAGTATTTT. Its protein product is CASSGSGTGADTQYF.

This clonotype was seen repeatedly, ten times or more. The CDR3 here is CSARENREHNEQFF. The DNA for the CDR3 is TGCAGTGCTAGAGAGAACAGGGAACACAATGAGCAGTTCTTC. The chain joins TRBV20-1 to TRBJ2-1; possible D gene TRBD1, 6 bases. CDR3 length: 14 residues. Germline V gene lookup returns CDR1 DFQATT and CDR2 SNEGSKA (reference sequence). Trimming removed 0 bases at V and 5 bases at J, with 11 bases between.

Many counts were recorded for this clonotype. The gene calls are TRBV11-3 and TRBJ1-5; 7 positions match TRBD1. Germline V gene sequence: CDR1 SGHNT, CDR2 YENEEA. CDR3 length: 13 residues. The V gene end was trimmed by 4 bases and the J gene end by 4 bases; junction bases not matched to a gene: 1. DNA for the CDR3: TGTGCCAGCAGCTGGGACAGAAATCAGCCCCAGCATTTT. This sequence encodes CASSWDRNQPQHF.

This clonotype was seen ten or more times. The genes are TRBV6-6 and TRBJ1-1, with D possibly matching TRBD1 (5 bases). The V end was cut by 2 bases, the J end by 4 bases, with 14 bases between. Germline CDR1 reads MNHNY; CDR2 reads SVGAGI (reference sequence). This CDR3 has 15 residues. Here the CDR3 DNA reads TGTGCCAGCAGTTACGAGAGCGGGGACGGCACTGAAGCTTTCTTT. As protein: CASSYESGDGTEAFF.

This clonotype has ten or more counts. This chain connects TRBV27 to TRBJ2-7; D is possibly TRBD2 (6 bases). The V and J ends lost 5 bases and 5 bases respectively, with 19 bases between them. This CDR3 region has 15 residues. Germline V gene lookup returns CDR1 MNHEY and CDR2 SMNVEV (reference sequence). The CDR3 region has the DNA TGTGCCAGCAGTCACGGGAGCATTCCCGCACACGAGCAGTACTTC. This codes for CASSHGSIPAHEQYF.

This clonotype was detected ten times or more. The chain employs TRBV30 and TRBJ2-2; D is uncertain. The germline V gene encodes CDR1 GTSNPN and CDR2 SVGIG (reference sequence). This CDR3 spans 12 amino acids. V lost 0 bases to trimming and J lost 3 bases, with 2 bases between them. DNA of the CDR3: TGTGCCTGGAGTGTATACACCGGGGAGCTGTTTTTT. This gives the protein CAWSVYTGELFF.

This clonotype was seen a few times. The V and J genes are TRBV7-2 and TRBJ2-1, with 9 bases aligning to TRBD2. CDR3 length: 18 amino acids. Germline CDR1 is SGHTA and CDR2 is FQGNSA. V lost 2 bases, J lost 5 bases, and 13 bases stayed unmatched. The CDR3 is CASSLQPPRLAVDNEQFF. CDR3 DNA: TGTGCCAGCAGCTTACAGCCCCCTAGACTAGCGGTTGACAATGAGCAGTTCTTC.

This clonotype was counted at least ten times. CDR3 in DNA: TGTGCCAGCAGCCGGACTAGCGACGGTGAGCAGTTCTTC. This sequence encodes CASSRTSDGEQFF. The chain carries TRBV7-3 and TRBJ2-1; 9 nucleotides align to TRBD2. Germline-derived CDR1 and CDR2 are SGHTA and FQGTGA. V shed 5 bases, J shed 9 bases, and the junction held 5 bases outside the gene matches. The CDR3 has 13 amino acids.

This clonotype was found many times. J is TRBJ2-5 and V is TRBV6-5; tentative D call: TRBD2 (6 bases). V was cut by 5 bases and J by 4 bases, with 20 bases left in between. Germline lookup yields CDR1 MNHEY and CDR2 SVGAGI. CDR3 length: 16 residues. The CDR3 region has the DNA TGTGCCAGCAGTCGAAGTCTAGCGTTTAAGGGAGAGACCCAGTACTTC. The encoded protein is CASSRSLAFKGETQYF.

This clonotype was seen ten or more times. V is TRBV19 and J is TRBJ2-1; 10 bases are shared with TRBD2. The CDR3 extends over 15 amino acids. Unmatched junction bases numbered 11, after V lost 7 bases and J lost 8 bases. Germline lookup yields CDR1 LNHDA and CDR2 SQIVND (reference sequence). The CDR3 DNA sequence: TGTGCCAGTATGATTACTAGCGGGATTACTGATGAGCAGTTCTTC. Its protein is CASMITSGITDEQFF.

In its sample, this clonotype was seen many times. Written as DNA, the CDR3 is TGTGCCAGCAGGACACACAGGGGAACTTACGAGCAGTACTTC. Translating it yields CASRTHRGTYEQYF. This rearrangement joins TRBV6-5 to TRBJ2-7; 7 bases align to TRBD1. The CDR3 spans 14 residues. The junction had 9 bases not matched to a gene; V was cut back by 6 bases and J by 4 bases. Germline V gene lookup returns CDR1 MNHEY and CDR2 SVGAGI.

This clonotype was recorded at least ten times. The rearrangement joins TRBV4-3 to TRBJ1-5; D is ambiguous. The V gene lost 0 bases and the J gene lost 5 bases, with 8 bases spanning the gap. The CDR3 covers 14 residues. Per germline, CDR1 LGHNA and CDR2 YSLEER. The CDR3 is CASSQEVGHQPQHF. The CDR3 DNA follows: TGCGCCAGCAGCCAAGAGGTAGGGCATCAGCCCCAGCATTTT.

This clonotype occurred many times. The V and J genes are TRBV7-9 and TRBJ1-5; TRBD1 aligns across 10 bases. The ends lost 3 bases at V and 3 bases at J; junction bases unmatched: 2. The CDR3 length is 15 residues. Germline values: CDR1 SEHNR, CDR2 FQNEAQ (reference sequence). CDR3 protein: CASSFGQGDNQPQHF. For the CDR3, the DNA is TGTGCCAGCAGCTTCGGACAGGGGGACAATCAGCCCCAGCATTTT.

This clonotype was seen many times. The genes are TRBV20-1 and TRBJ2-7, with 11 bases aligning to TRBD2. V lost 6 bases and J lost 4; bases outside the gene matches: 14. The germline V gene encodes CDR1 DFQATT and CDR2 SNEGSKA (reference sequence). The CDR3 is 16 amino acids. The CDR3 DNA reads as TGCAGTGCCCTAGGTACTAGCGGGAGAAGTAGGTACGAGCAGTACTTC. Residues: CSALGTSGRSRYEQYF.

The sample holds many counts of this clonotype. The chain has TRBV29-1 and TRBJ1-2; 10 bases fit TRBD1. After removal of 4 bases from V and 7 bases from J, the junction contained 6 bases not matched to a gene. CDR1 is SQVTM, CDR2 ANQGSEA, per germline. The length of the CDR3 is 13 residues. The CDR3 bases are TGCAGCGTTGCGGGACAGGGGTACAGTGGCTACACCTTC. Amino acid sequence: CSVAGQGYSGYTF. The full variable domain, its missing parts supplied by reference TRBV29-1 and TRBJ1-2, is SAVISQKPSRDICQRGTSLTIQCQVDSQVTMMFWYRQQPGQSLTLIATANQGSEATYESGFVIDKFPISRPNLTFSTLTVSNMSPEDSSIYLCSVAGQGYSGYTFGSGTRLTVV.

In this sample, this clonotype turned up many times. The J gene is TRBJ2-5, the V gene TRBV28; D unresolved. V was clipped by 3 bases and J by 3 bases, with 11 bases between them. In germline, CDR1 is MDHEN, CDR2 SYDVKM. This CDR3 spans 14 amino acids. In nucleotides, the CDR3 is TGTGCCAGCAGTTTGATTGTGTACAAAGAGACCCAGTACTTC. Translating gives CASSLIVYKETQYF.

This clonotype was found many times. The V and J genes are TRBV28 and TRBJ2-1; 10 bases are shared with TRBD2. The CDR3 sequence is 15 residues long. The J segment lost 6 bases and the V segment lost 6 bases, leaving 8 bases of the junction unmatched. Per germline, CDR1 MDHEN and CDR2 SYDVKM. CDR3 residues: CASSSGTSVSNEQFF. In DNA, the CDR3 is TGTGCCAGCAGCTCCGGGACTAGCGTTAGCAATGAGCAGTTCTTC. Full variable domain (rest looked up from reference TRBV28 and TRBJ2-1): DVKVTQSSRYLVKRTGEKVFLECVQDMDHENMFWYRQDPGLGLRLIYFSYDVKMKEKGDIPEGYSVSREKKERFSLILESASTNQTSMYLCASSSGTSVSNEQFFGPGTRLTVL.

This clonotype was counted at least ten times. DNA for the CDR3: TGCGCCAGCAGCTTTCAACAGGCGAACACCGGGGAGCTGTTTTTT. Amino acid sequence: CASSFQQANTGELFF. The chain employs TRBV5-1 and TRBJ2-2; TRBD1 might be the D (5 bases). The ends were cut back, 2 bases at V and 0 bases at J, with 8 bases in the middle. Germline lookup yields CDR1 SGHRS and CDR2 YFSETQ. This CDR3 is 15 amino acids long.

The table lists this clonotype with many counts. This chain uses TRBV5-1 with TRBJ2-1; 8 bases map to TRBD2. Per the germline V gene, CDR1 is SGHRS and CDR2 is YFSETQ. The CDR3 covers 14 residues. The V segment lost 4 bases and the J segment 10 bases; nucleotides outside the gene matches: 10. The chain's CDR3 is CASSANGRAEEQFF. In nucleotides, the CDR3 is TGCGCCAGCAGCGCCAACGGGAGGGCCGAGGAGCAGTTCTTC.

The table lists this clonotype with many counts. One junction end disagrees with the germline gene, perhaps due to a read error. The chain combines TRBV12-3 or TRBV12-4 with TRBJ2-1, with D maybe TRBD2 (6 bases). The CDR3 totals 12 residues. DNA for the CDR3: TGTGCCAGCAGTATAGCGGTCAATGAGCAGTTCTTC. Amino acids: CASSIAVNEQFF.

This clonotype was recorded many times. CDR3 DNA: TGTGCCAGCAGTGTGCGGGAGACCACAGATACGCAGTATTTT. It is translated as CASSVRETTDTQYF. The J gene is TRBJ2-3, the V gene TRBV12-3 or TRBV12-4; the match to TRBD2 covers 7 bases. The CDR3 runs 14 residues. With 5 bases clipped from V and 2 bases from J, the junction kept 4 bases outside the gene matches.

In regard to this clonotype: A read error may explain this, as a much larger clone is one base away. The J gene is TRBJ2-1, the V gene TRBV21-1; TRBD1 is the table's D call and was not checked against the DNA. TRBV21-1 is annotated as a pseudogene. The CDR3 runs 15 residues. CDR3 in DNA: TGTGCCAGCAGCAATTCGGGAAACAGGAACAATGAGCAGTTCTTC. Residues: CASSNSGNRNNEQFF.

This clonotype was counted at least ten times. Here the CDR3 DNA reads TGTGCCAGCAGCTTAAAAGCGGGAGGGGAGCTGTTTTTT. It specifies CASSLKAGGELFF. The chain uses TRBV7-2 and TRBJ2-2, with TRBD2 matching 7 bases. V was clipped by 2 bases and J by 8 bases; unmatched bases: 2. In germline, CDR1 is SGHTA, CDR2 FQGNSA. The length of the CDR3 is 13 residues.

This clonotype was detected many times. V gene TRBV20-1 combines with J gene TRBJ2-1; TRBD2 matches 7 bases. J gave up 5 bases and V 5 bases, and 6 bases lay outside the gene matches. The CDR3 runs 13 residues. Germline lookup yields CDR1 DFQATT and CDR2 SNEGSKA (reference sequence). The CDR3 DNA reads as TGCAGTGCTGCCAACGGGAGGCACAATGAGCAGTTCTTC. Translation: CSAANGRHNEQFF.